The clone carrying this T cell receptor (beta chain) was recorded at least ten times. TCR beta CDR3 regions were amplified from RNA transcripts. The HTBI primer set drove a first-round RT-PCR of the TCR CDR3. TCRdb ran MiXCR on the multiplex PCR reads and lists one entry per CDR3 protein. This table has about 24,000 distinct CDR3 sequences, roughly 49% appearing once. This entry belongs to a study of T cells in Graves' hyperthyroidism and ophthalmopathy. With V trimmed by 5 bases and J by 1 base, 5 bases remained unmatched. Germline V gene data show CDR1 as SGHTA and CDR2 as FQGTGA. This CDR3 has 15 amino acids.

The rearrangement uses TRBV7-3 and TRBJ2-3, with TRBD2 identical over 8 bases. The origin of this receptor is a woman aged 40-49 years with Graves' hyperthyroidism that later progressed to Graves' ophthalmopathy. Sequencing was done on a sample of blood. The CDR3 is CASSPDSGGTDTQYF. CDR3 DNA: TGTGCCAGCAGCCCAGATAGCGGGGGCACAGATACGCAGTATTTT.